This entry concerns a single T cell receptor beta chain. Its antigen is unidentified. Libraries were prepared by immunoSEQ multiplex PCR; TCRdb keeps only in-frame clonotypes and omits some of them. Counted here are approximately 28,000 clones, more than 70% occurring once; the ten biggest clones make up about 18%. Per the germline V gene, CDR1 is SGHTS and CDR2 is YDEGEE. This CDR3 has 16 residues. V was shortened by 2 bases and J by 4 bases, with 18 bases between the two germline ends. This sample is drawn from a study of OX40 agonist ivuxolimab in advanced cancers. Study information: The dose-escalation cohort was just under 85% male, with a mean age of approximately 62 years, ranging about 23 to 79. Study-wide results and caveats: CD8+ T cells showed, on average, more clonal expansion than CD4+ cells. The 0.1-3.0 mg/kg partial responders had among the lowest clonal expansion.

Autoimmune disease history or systemic immunosuppression was exclusionary. The TCR was taken from an adult with an advanced solid tumor such as melanoma, head and neck, liver or kidney cancer. The chain couples TRBV5-8 to TRBJ1-2; perhaps TRBD1 as D (5 bases). Sequencing was performed on CD4+ or CD8+ T cells sorted from blood, taken in a trial of the OX40 agonist ivuxolimab. In DNA form, the CDR3 reads TGTGCCAGCAGCTTTCAAAATCCAGGGCTGGGCTATGGCTACACCTTC. Translating it yields CASSFQNPGLGYGYTF.